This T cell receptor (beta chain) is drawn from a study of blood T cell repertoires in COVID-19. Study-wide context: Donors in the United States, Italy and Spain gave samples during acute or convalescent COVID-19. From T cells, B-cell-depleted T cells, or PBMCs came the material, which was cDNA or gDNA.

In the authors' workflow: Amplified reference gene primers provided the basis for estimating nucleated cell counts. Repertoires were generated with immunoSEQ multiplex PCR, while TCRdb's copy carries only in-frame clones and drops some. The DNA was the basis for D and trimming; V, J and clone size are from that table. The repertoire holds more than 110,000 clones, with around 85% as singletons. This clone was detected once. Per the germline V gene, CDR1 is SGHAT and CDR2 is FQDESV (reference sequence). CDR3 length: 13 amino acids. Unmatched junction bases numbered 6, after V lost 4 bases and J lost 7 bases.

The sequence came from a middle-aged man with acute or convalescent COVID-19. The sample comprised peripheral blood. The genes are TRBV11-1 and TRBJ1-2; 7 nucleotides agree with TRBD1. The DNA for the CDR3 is TGTGCCAGCAGCTCACAGGGGATTGGTGGCTACACCTTC. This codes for CASSSQGIGGYTF.